A single T cell receptor (beta chain) is shown here with its context. The antigen remains unidentified. Cycle 7 day 1, cycle 4 day 1, and baseline were the timepoints at which blood was sampled. This specimen comes from a study of OX40 agonist ivuxolimab in advanced cancers. Whole-study context: Patients were given ivuxolimab, an antibody that agonizes OX40 (CD134). Across the patients, intravenous ivuxolimab was delivered every 2 weeks at 0.01 to 10 mg/kg. Study-level points and caveats: Certain nonresponders additionally had low normalized T-cell clonal expansion.

The method was immunoSEQ multiplex PCR; TCRdb's version includes in-frame clones alone and lacks a portion of them. The sample has about 81,000 clones; approximately 94% are singletons. The material was CD4+ or CD8+ T cells sorted from blood, obtained in a trial of the OX40 agonist ivuxolimab. The receptor's source is an adult with an advanced solid tumor such as melanoma, head and neck, liver or kidney cancer.

The CDR3 bases are TGCGCCAGCAGCCAAGTTAGGACAGGGGACCACGAGCAGTACTTC. Its translation: CASSQVRTGDHEQYF. This rearrangement joins TRBV4-1 to TRBJ2-7; 9 bases fit TRBD1. The CDR3 totals 15 residues. The ends lost 1 base at V and 5 bases at J; junction bases unmatched: 6. Germline V gene sequence: CDR1 MGHRA, CDR2 YSYEKL.